This TCR beta chain was sequenced in a study of graft-versus-host responses after intestinal transplantation. Study-level background: Induction using anti-thymocyte globulin, followed by tacrolimus and steroids for about three years, was given to all recipients. Whole-study findings and limits: The highest levels of circulating GvH clones went along with early declines in HvG clones after transplant. Individuals who had graft-donor T cell macrochimerism had allografts that showed high graft-versus-host to host-versus-graft clonal ratios. GvH clonotypes were identified within recipient marrow, with a subset emerging first in ileum or blood.

This table comes from immunoSEQ multiplex PCR, and its TCRdb copy is limited to in-frame clones, with some not included. The sample lists around 110,000 clones, roughly 90% occurring once. With regard to this clone: Its target is not known. One end of the junction fails to match germline, which may point to a read error.

This clonotype originated in a human donor who was the organ donor for an intestinal transplant. Source: unstimulated CD4+ T cells sorted from spleen or lymph node cells, taken before transplant.

The CDR3 region is CASSSGTALWSF. CDR3 bases: TGCGCCAGCAGCTCCGGGACAGCCCTCTGGTCCTTC. The chain is built from TRBV5-1 and TRBJ1-2; 7 bases align to TRBD1. The CDR3 length is 12 residues. CDR1 is SGHRS and CDR2 is YFSETQ in the germline V gene.